A single sample is the source of the 18 T cell receptor beta chains below, sequenced in a study of Graves' ophthalmopathy and Graves' hyperthyroidism. RNA served as the template for amplifying TCR beta CDR3 regions. RT-PCR with HTBI primers came first, then second-round multiplex PCR. TCRdb re-called the multiplex PCR reads through MiXCR, storing one row per CDR3 protein. Among over a million distinct CDR3 sequences listed, 35% to 45% were seen once. Sequencing was done on a sample of peripheral blood or thyroid tissue (not recorded which). These TCRs come from an adult man with Graves' hyperthyroidism.

This clonotype was seen many times. The chain carries TRBV5-1 and TRBJ2-5, with 8 positions matching TRBD2. Germline values: CDR1 SGHRS, CDR2 YFSETQ. The V gene end was trimmed by 1 base and the J gene end by 5 bases; junction bases not matched to a gene: 7. The CDR3 has 15 amino acids. CDR3 coding DNA: TGCGCCAGCAGCTTGCAGCGGGGGCCGGGGGAGACCCAGTACTTC. Translating gives CASSLQRGPGETQYF. The full variable domain, with the rest looked up from reference TRBV5-1 and TRBJ2-5, is KAGVTQTPRYLIKTRGQQVTLSCSPISGHRSVSWYQQTPGQGLQFLFEYFSETQRNKGNFPGRFSGRQFSNSRSEMNVSTLELGDSALYLCASSLQRGPGETQYFGPGTRLLVL.

Ten or more counts support this clonotype. The V gene is TRBV9, the J gene TRBJ1-6; possible D gene TRBD1, 5 bases. Trimming shortened V by 3 bases and J by 5 bases, and 18 bases separated the two germline ends. Germline values: CDR1 SGDLS, CDR2 YYNGEE. CDR3 size: 17 residues. Here the CDR3 reads CASSAYPEPRDNSPLHF. In nucleotides, the CDR3 is TGTGCCAGCAGCGCCTACCCCGAGCCCAGGGATAATTCACCCCTCCACTTT.

Comment on this clonotype: One junction end disagrees with the germline gene, perhaps due to a read error. The J gene is TRBJ1-5, the V gene TRBV6-2 or TRBV6-3; the D gene is possibly TRBD1 (5 bases). The CDR3 contains 16 residues. In germline, CDR1 is MNHEY, CDR2 SVGEGT. The CDR3 region is CASSYGGGWSNRPQHF. The CDR3 bases are TGTGCCAGCAGTTACGGTGGGGGTTGGAGCAATCGGCCCCAGCATTTT.

As concerns this clonotype: This may stem from a read error, because a much larger clone lies one nucleotide away. The gene calls are TRBV20-1 and TRBJ1-1, with a weak D call TRBD1 (5 bases). Germline V CDR1 and CDR2: DFQATT, SNEGSKA (reference sequence). CDR3 length: 14 residues. Between the trimmed V and J ends, which lost 0 bases and 4 bases, there was a span of 12 bases. The CDR3 here is CSAREGGGGTEAFF. The CDR3 DNA reads TGCAGTGCTAGAGAGGGGGGGGGAGGCACTGAAGCTTTCTTT.

This clonotype was recorded at least ten times. The rearrangement links TRBV5-1 to TRBJ1-2; D is undetermined. V gave up 0 bases and J gave up 2 bases, with 8 bases separating them. CDR1 is SGHRS and CDR2 is YFSETQ in the germline V gene. The CDR3 is 14 amino acids. As DNA, the CDR3 is TGCGCCAGCAGCTTGGGGTTCGACAACTATGGCTACACCTTC. It translates to CASSLGFDNYGYTF.

V gene TRBV9 combines with J gene TRBJ2-3, with D perhaps TRBD1 or TRBD2 (5 bases each). Germline V gene data show CDR1 as SGDLS and CDR2 as YYNGEE. The CDR3 length is 16 residues. The V end was cut by 2 bases, the J end by 4 bases, with 17 bases between. The CDR3 DNA follows: TGTGCCAGCAGCGTCGGGGCATTAAGTAGCGCAGATACGCAGTATTTT. This sequence encodes CASSVGALSSADTQYF.

This clonotype appeared once. Germline and junction disagree at one end, which may indicate a read error. This chain joins TRBV10-3 and TRBJ1-1; 9 bases align to TRBD1. Germline CDR1 ENHRY, CDR2 SYGVKD. This CDR3 has 15 amino acids. CDR3 amino acids: CASSEGQGRDTEAFF. The CDR3 DNA sequence: TGTGCCAGCAGTGAGGGACAGGGAAGGGACACTGAAGCTTTCTTT.

The chain joins TRBV6-5 to TRBJ2-7; 8 nucleotides match TRBD1. Germline V gives CDR1 MNHEY, CDR2 SVGAGI. The ends lost 6 bases at V and 0 bases at J; junction bases unmatched: 7. This CDR3 region has 15 residues. The CDR3 loop is CASREGQELSYEQYF. CDR3 in DNA: TGTGCCAGCAGAGAGGGACAGGAACTCTCCTACGAGCAGTACTTC.

Worth noting for this clonotype: A much larger clone sits a single nucleotide away, making a read error possible. This rearrangement joins TRBV19 to TRBJ1-1; the match to TRBD1 covers 9 bases. V lost 6 bases, J lost 5 bases, and 10 bases stayed unmatched. CDR1 is LNHDA, CDR2 SQIVND, per germline (reference sequence). CDR3 length: 15 residues. CDR3: CASRGTGGRRTEAFF. In DNA form, the CDR3 reads TGTGCCAGTAGGGGAACAGGGGGCCGGAGGACTGAAGCTTTCTTT.

This clonotype was seen just once. The chain employs TRBV9 and TRBJ2-2, with a tentative D call TRBD2 (5 bases). Between the trimmed V and J ends, which lost 6 bases and 4 bases, there was a span of 13 bases. CDR3 size: 14 residues. Germline V gives CDR1 SGDLS, CDR2 YYNGEE. CDR3 region: CASKEGLGTGELFF. Here the CDR3 DNA reads TGTGCCAGCAAAGAGGGCCTTGGCACCGGGGAGCTGTTTTTT.

This clonotype was counted ten times or more. The chain recombines TRBV2 with TRBJ1-4; D is undetermined. Per germline, CDR1 SNHLY and CDR2 FYNNEI. Trimming stripped 7 bases from V and 8 bases from J, with 17 bases between. The CDR3 totals 14 residues. CDR3 protein: CASMINSVGEKLFF. CDR3 nucleotides: TGTGCCAGCATGATTAACTCCGTCGGGGAAAAACTGTTTTTT.

This clonotype has more than one count but fewer than ten. For the CDR3, the DNA is TGTGCCACCGGTCTTGTCGGCGGGACAGGCACCTACGAGCAGTACTTC. This codes for CATGLVGGTGTYEQYF. The chain has TRBV10-3 and TRBJ2-7; 8 bases agree with TRBD1. The CDR3 has 16 residues. J lost 2 bases, V lost 10 bases, and 16 bases had no gene match. Germline CDR1 and CDR2: ENHRY and SYGVKD.

The table lists this clonotype with a few counts. The chain links TRBV4-1 to TRBJ1-1; TRBD1 agrees at 10 bases. The CDR3 is made up of 15 amino acids. The ends lost 3 bases at V and 5 bases at J; junction bases unmatched: 6. Germline V gives CDR1 MGHRA, CDR2 YSYEKL. CDR3 bases: TGCGCCAGCAGCCACCCCGGGACAGGGGTTACTGAAGCTTTCTTT. It translates to CASSHPGTGVTEAFF.

This clonotype was seen many times. The chain employs TRBV29-1 and TRBJ2-5, with D possibly being TRBD1 or TRBD2 (5 bases each). V gave up 8 bases and J gave up 5 bases, with 21 bases separating them. The germline CDR1 and CDR2 sequences are SQVTM and ANQGSEA. The CDR3 has 14 amino acids. This CDR3 is CSTHHRLGEETQYF. CDR3 coding DNA: TGCAGCACTCACCACCGGCTAGGGGAGGAGACCCAGTACTTC.

This sequence joins TRBV27 and TRBJ2-7; 11 bases match TRBD1. Looked up from germline, CDR1 is MNHEY and CDR2 is SMNVEV (reference sequence). V dropped 1 base and J dropped 4; count of bases not matched to a gene: 9. This CDR3 has 17 residues. The CDR3 loop is CASSLYGPGQGEYEQYF. CDR3 in DNA: TGTGCCAGCAGTTTATATGGGCCGGGACAGGGGGAGTACGAGCAGTACTTC.

A few counts support this clonotype. The chain couples TRBV10-3 to TRBJ2-7; D is ambiguous. With 6 bases removed from V and 7 bases from J, the gap between germline ends came to 16 bases. Germline V lookup: CDR1 ENHRY, CDR2 SYGVKD. This CDR3 has 13 amino acids. The CDR3 sequence is CAISQLALREQYF. The CDR3 coding sequence is TGTGCCATCAGCCAACTGGCGTTGAGGGAGCAGTACTTC.

This rearrangement joins TRBV4-3 to TRBJ2-7; 7 nucleotides match TRBD1. The CDR3 is 15 amino acids. V shed 0 bases and J 4 bases; nucleotides not matched to a gene: 6. Per the germline V gene, CDR1 is LGHNA and CDR2 is YSLEER. CDR3 sequence (DNA): TGCGCCAGCAGCCAAGAAGGGGGCTCTAGGTACGAGCAGTACTTC. As protein: CASSQEGGSRYEQYF.

The table lists this clonotype with many counts. The rearrangement uses TRBV5-1 and TRBJ2-7; 7 bases are shared with TRBD2. V lost 0 bases and J lost 2; bases outside the gene matches: 5. Germline loops: CDR1 SGHRS, CDR2 YFSETQ. CDR3 length: 15 amino acids. CDR3: CASSLDGTTAYEQYF. CDR3 bases: TGCGCCAGCAGCTTGGACGGGACTACAGCCTACGAGCAGTACTTC. Looking up the rest from reference TRBV5-1 and TRBJ2-7 gives the full variable domain: KAGVTQTPRYLIKTRGQQVTLSCSPISGHRSVSWYQQTPGQGLQFLFEYFSETQRNKGNFPGRFSGRQFSNSRSEMNVSTLELGDSALYLCASSLDGTTAYEQYFGPGTRLTVT.